This is a list of T cell receptor beta chains from one sample in a study of blood T cell repertoires in COVID-19. Only in-frame clones appear in the TCRdb table, and some are missing; sequencing was by immunoSEQ multiplex PCR. Here the sample spans roughly 110,000 clones, about 89% being singletons. Sequenced: peripheral blood. The origin of the receptors is a human donor with acute or convalescent COVID-19. The donor label of this sample is uncertain. The CDR3 runs from the conserved cysteine through the conserved F or W. Fields, in order: CDR3 protein, CDR3 DNA, V gene, J gene, clone size, D gene. The D gene is left open where the match is weak. The size entry is marked missing in some rows and otherwise reads once, few, many or a size class.

cdr3_aa: CASSRAGNTGELFF; cdr3_nt: TGTGCCAGCTCACGGGCAGGGAACACCGGGGAGCTGTTTTTT; v_call: TRBV18; j_call: TRBJ2-2; clone_size: once; d_call: NA
cdr3_aa: CASEIGQFSYEQYF; cdr3_nt: TGTGCCAGTGAGATTGGACAGTTTTCCTACGAGCAGTACTTC; v_call: TRBV2; j_call: TRBJ2-7; clone_size: NA; d_call: NA
cdr3_aa: CASRWTSGSLDEQFF; cdr3_nt: TGTGCCAGCAGATGGACTAGCGGGAGTTTGGATGAGCAGTTCTTC; v_call: TRBV5-6; j_call: TRBJ2-1; clone_size: NA; d_call: TRBD2
cdr3_aa: CASSDNGRLAGHEQYF; cdr3_nt: TGTGCCAGCAGCGACAACGGGAGGCTAGCGGGCCACGAGCAGTACTTC; v_call: TRBV7-9; j_call: TRBJ2-7; clone_size: NA; d_call: TRBD2
cdr3_aa: CASSLVARGGTDTQYF; cdr3_nt: TGTGCCAGCAGCTTAGTGGCTAGGGGGGGTACAGATACGCAGTATTTT; v_call: TRBV7-2; j_call: TRBJ2-3; clone_size: NA; d_call: NA
cdr3_aa: CASSTGDTSTNEKLFF; cdr3_nt: TGTGCCAGTAGTACAGGGGACACTTCAACTAATGAAAAACTGTTTTTT; v_call: TRBV19; j_call: TRBJ1-4; clone_size: NA; d_call: NA
cdr3_aa: CSALQGNEQYF; cdr3_nt: TGCAGTGCTCTACAGGGGAACGAGCAGTACTTC; v_call: TRBV20-1; j_call: TRBJ2-7; clone_size: NA; d_call: TRBD1
cdr3_aa: CATSDPRTSGSRGQFF; cdr3_nt: TGTGCCACCAGTGATCCAAGGACTAGCGGGAGCAGGGGGCAGTTCTTC; v_call: TRBV24-1; j_call: TRBJ2-1; clone_size: NA; d_call: TRBD2
cdr3_aa: CASSRYQDGNSPLHF; cdr3_nt: TGTGCCAGCAGTCGGTACCAGGATGGTAATTCACCCCTCCACTTT; v_call: TRBV27; j_call: TRBJ1-6; clone_size: NA; d_call: NA
cdr3_aa: CASMFRTQRTGELFF; cdr3_nt: TGTGCCAGCATGTTCCGGACACAGCGAACCGGGGAGCTGTTTTTT; v_call: TRBV2; j_call: TRBJ2-2; clone_size: NA; d_call: NA
cdr3_aa: CASTFQGQGANNSPLHF; cdr3_nt: TGTGCCAGTACCTTCCAGGGACAGGGGGCTAATAATTCACCCCTCCACTTT; v_call: TRBV19; j_call: TRBJ1-6; clone_size: NA; d_call: TRBD1
cdr3_aa: CASSPFRVSGKDTEAFF; cdr3_nt: TGTGCCAGCTCACCGTTTCGTGTTTCGGGGAAGGACACTGAAGCTTTCTTT; v_call: TRBV18; j_call: TRBJ1-1; clone_size: NA; d_call: NA
cdr3_aa: CATSDLPPTSGFDTQYF; cdr3_nt: TGTGCCACCAGTGATTTGCCCCCAACTAGCGGGTTCGATACGCAGTATTTT; v_call: TRBV24-1; j_call: TRBJ2-3; clone_size: once; d_call: TRBD2
cdr3_aa: CASSTRQGGNTGELFF; cdr3_nt: TGTGCCAGTAGTACCCGACAGGGCGGGAACACCGGGGAGCTGTTTTTT; v_call: TRBV19; j_call: TRBJ2-2; clone_size: NA; d_call: TRBD1
cdr3_aa: CASSLAQRHSPLHF; cdr3_nt: TGTGCCAGCAGCTTGGCCCAGAGGCATTCACCCCTCCACTTT; v_call: TRBV5-8; j_call: TRBJ1-6; clone_size: NA; d_call: NA
cdr3_aa: CASSFELNTGELFF; cdr3_nt: TGTGCCAGCAGCTTTGAACTCAACACCGGGGAGCTGTTTTTT; v_call: TRBV28; j_call: TRBJ2-2; clone_size: NA; d_call: NA
cdr3_aa: CASNPGTALNTGELFF; cdr3_nt: TGTGCCAGTAACCCCGGGACAGCCTTAAACACCGGGGAGCTGTTTTTT; v_call: TRBV19; j_call: TRBJ2-2; clone_size: NA; d_call: TRBD1
cdr3_aa: CASSPPGTNTGELFF; cdr3_nt: TGTGCCAGCAGCCCTCCCGGGACAAACACCGGGGAGCTGTTTTTT; v_call: TRBV3-1/TRBV3-2; j_call: TRBJ2-2; clone_size: NA; d_call: NA